This is a list of T cell receptor beta chains from one sample in a study of blood T cell repertoires in COVID-19. Produced via immunoSEQ multiplex PCR; TCRdb's table is partial and in-frame only. This sample has under 200,000 clones, with roughly 82% found just once. Material for sequencing was peripheral blood. These TCRs come from a woman aged 60-75 years with COVID-19, enrolled during active disease. Each CDR3 is given with its conserved first and last residue. A D gene is named only where the DNA matches it firmly. The listing skips clone size in some rows; elsewhere it reads once, few, many or a size class.

abundance | d_gene | j_gene | v_gene | CDR3nt | CDR3aa
. | TRBD1 | TRBJ2-5 | TRBV4-2 | TGTGCCAGCAGCCTTGCTCAGGGGGCGCGGGGTCAAGAGACCCAGTACTTC | CASSLAQGARGQETQYF
. | TRBD2 | TRBJ2-1 | TRBV3-1/TRBV3-2 | TGTGCCAGCAGCCATGCTAGCGGGAACGGTGAGCAGTTCTTC | CASSHASGNGEQFF
. | . | TRBJ2-2 | TRBV27 | TGTGCCAGCAGAACCGGGACATTGAACACCGGGGAGCTGTTTTTT | CASRTGTLNTGELFF
. | TRBD2 | TRBJ2-7 | TRBV6-5 | TGTGCCAGCAGTTACTCGGGACTAGCGGGGTACGAGCAGTACTTC | CASSYSGLAGYEQYF
. | . | TRBJ2-1 | TRBV7-9 | TGTGCCAGCAGCTTAGTGGGGGCGGGAGAAGGGAATGAGCAGTTCTTC | CASSLVGAGEGNEQFF
. | TRBD1 | TRBJ1-1 | TRBV7-9 | TGTGCCAGCAGTCTTAGACAGGGGCGAGCTTTCTTT | CASSLRQGRAFF
few | TRBD1 | TRBJ2-1 | TRBV11-2 | TGTGCCAGCAGCTTGGACAGGGAAAGTGAGCAGTTCTTC | CASSLDRESEQFF
. | . | TRBJ1-6 | TRBV27 | TGTGCCAGCAGTGCCACCTCGACAGGAATAAATTCACCCCTCCACTTT | CASSATSTGINSPLHF
. | . | TRBJ1-2 | TRBV4-2 | TGTGCCAGCAGCCAAGAGATTCTTACAGGGCAGTTCAACGGCTACACCTTC | CASSQEILTGQFNGYTF
. | TRBD1 | TRBJ2-2 | TRBV24-1 | TGTGCCACCAGTGACGACAGGGGGACGAACACCGGGGAGCTGTTTTTT | CATSDDRGTNTGELFF
few | . | TRBJ2-1 | TRBV27 | TGTGCCAGCAGGGTACAGGGCTACAATGAGCAGTTCTTC | CASRVQGYNEQFF
. | TRBD1 | TRBJ2-7 | TRBV5-4 | TGTGCCAGCAGCCGGGACAGGGGAATTGACGAGCAGTACTTC | CASSRDRGIDEQYF
. | . | TRBJ2-5 | TRBV6-6 | TGTGCCAGCAGTTACCCTCCTCAAGAGACCCAGTACTTC | CASSYPPQETQYF
few | . | TRBJ1-5 | TRBV10-3 | TGTGCCATCAGTGAGTCGCCCCACGACAGATATAGCAATCAGCCCCAGCATTTT | CAISESPHDRYSNQPQHF
. | TRBD1 | TRBJ1-3 | TRBV15 | TGTGCCACCAGGAGTTCCAGACAGGGGAACCGGGGGAGATCCTTTGGAAACACCATATATTTT | CATRSSRQGNRGRSFGNTIYF
once | . | TRBJ2-6 | TRBV3-1/TRBV3-2 | TGTGCCAGCAGTTTCCAGGGGTTTCCTGGGGCCAACGTCCTGACTTTC | CASSFQGFPGANVLTF
. | . | TRBJ2-1 | TRBV5-6 | TGTGCCAGCAGCTTGGGAGGCCGATACAATGAGCAGTTCTTC | CASSLGGRYNEQFF
. | . | TRBJ2-7 | TRBV7-2 | TGTGCCAGCAGCTTTTCGTACGAGCAGTACTTC | CASSFSYEQYF
. | TRBD1 | TRBJ1-4 | TRBV7-9 | TGTGCCAGCAGCTCCGGGACAGGGGAACGGTATCGGGAAAAACTGTTTTTT | CASSSGTGERYREKLFF
. | . | TRBJ2-2 | TRBV19 | TGTGCCAGTAGTCCGCAGGCTACTACAGGTCGGTTGGGGCTGTTTTTT | CASSPQATTGRLGLFF
few | . | TRBJ1-1 | TRBV7-2 | TGTGCCAGCAGATTTCTAAACAGGAACACTGAAGCTTTCTTT | CASRFLNRNTEAFF
. | . | TRBJ2-6 | TRBV5-5 | TGTGCCAGCAGCGAGACGGGAGTTCCTGGGGCCAACGTCCTGACTTTC | CASSETGVPGANVLTF
. | . | TRBJ1-6 | TRBV11-2 | TGTGCCAGCAGCCGGGAACAGGGCCGATCACCCCTCCACTTT | CASSREQGRSPLHF
. | . | TRBJ1-6 | TRBV28 | TGTGCCAGCAGTCCCCCCAGGGCCTATAATTCACCCCTCCACTTT | CASSPPRAYNSPLHF
. | . | TRBJ1-4 | TRBV4-1 | TGCGCCAGCAGCCCCCTTCTTACAGGGAAAAAAAATGAAAAACTGTTTTTT | CASSPLLTGKKNEKLFF
. | . | TRBJ2-7 | TRBV9 | TGTGCCAGCAGCGTAGCTGAGGGTTCCCACTACGAGCAGTACTTC | CASSVAEGSHYEQYF
. | TRBD1 | TRBJ1-6 | TRBV6-2/TRBV6-3 | TGTGCCAGCAGTTACTCACAGGGGAGCTCCTATAATTCACCCCTCCACTTT | CASSYSQGSSYNSPLHF
many | TRBD1 | TRBJ2-2 | TRBV3-1/TRBV3-2 | TGTGCCAGCAGAAAGCAGGGGGCGAACACCGGGGAGCTGTTTTTT | CASRKQGANTGELFF
. | . | TRBJ1-6 | TRBV5-6 | TGTGCCAGCAGTCTTCGACAGACTGATAATTCACCCCTCCACTTT | CASSLRQTDNSPLHF
. | . | TRBJ1-6 | TRBV6-2/TRBV6-3 | TGTGCCAGCAGTTACCGGGCCAGGGGCTCACCCCTCCACTTT | CASSYRARGSPLHF
. | . | TRBJ2-5 | TRBV5-8 | TGTGCCAGCAGCTTGGCTGTCGGGAACTTCCAAGAGACCCAGTACTTC | CASSLAVGNFQETQYF
. | TRBD2 | TRBJ2-3 | TRBV4-3 | TGCGCCAGCAGCCACGAAACGGGGCTAGCGGGAGGGGGCACAGATACGCAGTATTTT | CASSHETGLAGGGTDTQYF
many | TRBD2 | TRBJ2-3 | TRBV2 | TGTGCCAGCAGCGAGTCTAGCGGGAGGGCCTCAGGTACGCAGTATTTT | CASSESSGRASGTQYF
. | . | TRBJ2-3 | TRBV29-1 | TGCAGCGCTGCACCCGGGCAGGGCAGAGATACGCAGTATTTT | CSAAPGQGRDTQYF
. | . | TRBJ1-3 | TRBV7-9 | TGTGCCAGCAGCTCGACGGACACCGCAAACACCATATATTTT | CASSSTDTANTIYF
. | TRBD1 | TRBJ2-1 | TRBV7-9 | TGTGCCAGCAGAAGGATTGGACAGGGGAGCTACAATGAGCAGTTCTTC | CASRRIGQGSYNEQFF
once | TRBD1 | TRBJ1-2 | TRBV6-5 | TGTGCCAGCAGTTACTCCGCCGGGACAGGGACGGGCTACACCTTC | CASSYSAGTGTGYTF